These T cell receptor beta chains were read from a single sample in a study of T cell changes during pregnancy in multiple sclerosis. The data were produced by immunoSEQ multiplex PCR, yet TCRdb's version contains in-frame clones alone and is incomplete. Altogether 55,000 to 85,000 clones are present, 90% being singletons, with the ten largest covering 1.5%. Sequenced material: peripheral blood, taken in the third trimester of pregnancy. The receptors shown here come from a female donor with multiple sclerosis, enrolled in a pregnancy study. CDR3s include the opening cysteine and the closing phenylalanine or tryptophan. The D gene is left open where the match is weak. Clone size appears in some rows only: once, few, many, or a class for an expanded clone.

j_call d_call v_call clone_size cdr3_aa cdr3_nt
TRBJ2-7 TRBD2 TRBV6-1 NA CASSEAGGTYEQYF TGTGCCAGCAGTGAAGCCGGGGGGACCTACGAGCAGTACTTC
TRBJ1-6 NA TRBV27 NA CASSLTEPALLVSPLHF TGTGCCAGCAGTTTAACGGAGCCAGCGCTCTTAGTATCACCCCTCCACTTT
TRBJ2-7 NA TRBV13 NA CASSQQQSGYEQYF TGTGCCAGCAGCCAACAGCAAAGCGGTTACGAGCAGTACTTC
TRBJ2-1 TRBD2 TRBV19 NA CASSMPLAGVRNEQFF TGTGCCAGTAGTATGCCCCTAGCGGGAGTGAGAAATGAGCAGTTCTTC
TRBJ2-7 NA TRBV19 NA CASSTIQLAPLGVEQYF TGTGCCAGTAGTACCATTCAGCTAGCGCCCCTCGGAGTCGAGCAGTACTTC
TRBJ1-2 NA TRBV4-1 NA CASSQDTAGYGYTF TGCGCCAGCAGCCAAGATACTGCGGGATATGGCTACACCTTC
TRBJ1-2 TRBD1 TRBV25-1 once CASSAPGTGNYGYTF TGTGCCAGCAGTGCGCCCGGGACAGGGAACTATGGCTACACCTTC
TRBJ1-1 TRBD1 TRBV5-4 NA CASSFPPGQGRTEAFF TGTGCCAGCAGCTTCCCACCGGGACAGGGGAGGACTGAAGCTTTCTTT
TRBJ2-3 NA TRBV11-2 NA CASSPAMSTDTQYF TGTGCCAGCAGCCCCGCTATGAGCACAGATACGCAGTATTTT
TRBJ1-5 NA TRBV7-2 NA CASSLLISGNQPQHF TGTGCCAGCAGCTTATTGATCTCGGGGAATCAGCCCCAGCATTTT
TRBJ2-2 TRBD1 TRBV5-6 NA CASSFSGQGYTGELFF TGTGCCAGCAGCTTTTCCGGACAGGGGTACACCGGGGAGCTGTTTTTT
TRBJ1-3 NA TRBV7-6 NA CASSLVQGIIGNTIYF TGTGCCAGCAGCTTAGTTCAGGGCATTATCGGAAACACCATATATTTT
TRBJ1-1 NA TRBV29-1 NA CSVFSPGSTEAFF TGCAGCGTTTTCTCACCGGGTTCCACTGAAGCTTTCTTT
TRBJ2-7 TRBD1 TRBV18 NA CASSPHNRGSEQYF TGTGCCAGCTCCCCCCATAACAGGGGGAGCGAGCAGTACTTC
TRBJ2-7 TRBD2 TRBV5-6 NA CASSVRVGGRTSDYEQYF TGTGCCAGCAGCGTACGGGTGGGGGGCCGGACTAGCGACTACGAGCAGTACTTC
TRBJ1-6 NA TRBV13 NA CASTVAYNSPLHF TGTGCCAGCACGGTCGCCTATAATTCACCCCTCCACTTT
TRBJ2-7 TRBD1 TRBV6-6 NA CASTRDRVAFEQYF TGTGCCAGCACGAGGGACAGGGTAGCCTTCGAGCAGTACTTC
TRBJ2-7 TRBD1 TRBV2 once CASSEGQGTYEQYF TGTGCCAGCAGTGAAGGACAGGGTACCTACGAGCAGTACTTC
TRBJ1-1 NA TRBV13 few CASSLERGTEAFF TGTGCCAGCAGCCTAGAAAGGGGAACTGAAGCTTTCTTT
TRBJ2-4 NA TRBV18 NA CASSTGLVFKNIQYF TGTGCCAGCTCCACAGGCTTAGTGTTCAAAAACATTCAGTACTTC